The 27 T cell receptor beta chains below come from one sample, sequenced in a study of blood T cell repertoires in COVID-19. TCRdb's table, derived via immunoSEQ multiplex PCR, lists solely in-frame clones and lacks some. The sample holds approximately 87,000 clones; 80% to 90% are singletons and the top ten take 15%. The specimen was peripheral blood. The receptors come from a woman at least 80 years old with acute or convalescent COVID-19.

The chain is built from TRBV6-1 and TRBJ2-1, with 7 bases aligning to TRBD2. Germline CDR1 and CDR2: MNHNS and SASEGT. Losses at the gene ends were 0 bases for V and 4 bases for J; bases not matched to a gene: 3. The CDR3 loop spans 15 amino acids. CDR3 residues: CASSEAAGRYNEQFF. For the CDR3, the DNA is TGTGCCAGCAGTGAAGCAGCGGGGCGTTACAATGAGCAGTTCTTC.

The chain recombines TRBV10-3 with TRBJ2-7, with TRBD1 matching over 10 bases. The V gene's germline CDR1 is ENHRY and CDR2 SYGVKD. The V gene end was trimmed by 4 bases and the J gene end by 4 bases; junction bases not matched to a gene: 7. CDR3 size: 15 residues. CDR3 in DNA: TGTGCCATCAGTGCCGGGACAGGGGTGCAGTACGAGCAGTACTTC. Translating gives CAISAGTGVQYEQYF.

The V gene is TRBV18, the J gene TRBJ2-7; 8 bases line up with TRBD1. The CDR3 is 15 residues long. CDR1 is KGHSH, CDR2 LQKENI, per germline. Trimming took 7 bases from V and 5 from J; bases not matched to a gene: 13. The CDR3 reads CASFPQRTGSHEQYF. In DNA form, the CDR3 reads TGTGCCAGCTTCCCTCAACGGACAGGGTCCCACGAGCAGTACTTC.

This clone has just a few counts. V is TRBV11-2 and J is TRBJ1-2; possible D gene TRBD1, 5 bases. The germline V and J ends were trimmed by 4 bases and 3 bases, with 15 bases remaining between them. This CDR3 spans 15 amino acids. Germline CDR1 is SGHAT and CDR2 is FQNNGV. The CDR3 loop reads CASSSPQSGYYGYTF. CDR3 bases: TGTGCCAGCAGCTCCCCCCAGTCAGGGTACTATGGCTACACCTTC.

J is TRBJ2-3 and V is TRBV6-2 or TRBV6-3, with TRBD2 as a possible D gene (6 bases). CDR3 length: 16 residues. The V end was cut by 0 bases, the J end by 0 bases, with 10 bases between. Germline CDR1 is MNHEY and CDR2 is SVGEGT. The CDR3 nucleotides read TGTGCCAGCAGTTACTCTAAGGGACTGAGCACAGATACGCAGTATTTT. It codes for CASSYSKGLSTDTQYF.

The rearrangement joins TRBV6-5 to TRBJ1-1; D not resolved. The V gene lost 7 bases and the J gene lost 4 bases, with 10 bases spanning the gap. Germline lookup yields CDR1 MNHEY and CDR2 SVGAGI. This CDR3 comprises 12 residues. The CDR3 nucleotides read TGTGCCAGCAAGACTGTGGGCACTGAAGCTTTCTTT. Its protein is CASKTVGTEAFF.

This clone has only a few counts. V is TRBV18 and J is TRBJ1-4; D is unclear. The ends were cut back, 3 bases at V and 2 bases at J, with 7 bases in the middle. The CDR3 loop spans 14 amino acids. The germline V gene has CDR1 KGHSH and CDR2 LQKENI. CDR3 bases: TGTGCCAGCTCACCCCCACGGACTAATGAAAAACTGTTTTTT. It specifies CASSPPRTNEKLFF.

This clone was counted only a few times. The chain carries TRBV19 and TRBJ1-1, with a tentative D call TRBD1 (6 bases). CDR1 and CDR2 from the germline V gene are LNHDA and SQIVND (reference sequence). Between the trimmed V and J ends, which lost 3 bases and 5 bases, there was a span of 16 bases. This CDR3 comprises 15 residues. The CDR3 reads CASSIQGSRRTEAFF. CDR3 nucleotides: TGTGCCAGTAGTATTCAGGGGTCCCGTCGGACTGAAGCTTTCTTT.

This clone appeared a few times. This chain uses TRBV11-2 with TRBJ2-3; weak D call: TRBD2 (7 bases). The V end lost 5 bases, the J end lost 4 bases, and 16 bases lay between the germline ends. This CDR3 region has 15 residues. Germline V lookup: CDR1 SGHAT, CDR2 FQNNGV. The CDR3 DNA sequence: TGTGCCAGCAGCCGAGGCGGGGGCAGGGCAGATACGCAGTATTTT. Protein sequence: CASSRGGGRADTQYF.

The genes are TRBV3-1 (or the pseudogene TRBV3-2) and TRBJ1-1; possibly TRBD1 for D (5 bases). CDR3 size: 18 residues. Trimming shortened V by 1 base and J by 0 bases, and 18 bases separated the two germline ends. CDR1 and CDR2 from the germline V gene are LGHDT and YNNKEL (reference sequence). CDR3 loop: CASSQAGGQGPMNTEAFF. The CDR3 coding sequence is TGTGCCAGCAGCCAAGCTGGTGGGCAGGGCCCCATGAACACTGAAGCTTTCTTT.

In this sample, this clone turned up a few times. This chain's CDR3 is CASSLGGGYTF. The DNA for the CDR3 is TGTGCCAGCAGCCTTGGGGGCGGCTACACCTTC. The genes are TRBV3-1 (or the pseudogene TRBV3-2) and TRBJ1-2; D perhaps matches TRBD1 (6 bases). From germline, CDR1 is LGHDT and CDR2 YNNKEL (reference sequence). This CDR3 contains 11 residues. Trimming pared 4 bases from V and 8 bases from J, leaving 8 bases between.

The rearrangement links TRBV7-2 to TRBJ1-1; no reliable D call. V lost 5 bases and J lost 3, with 7 bases in between. Germline V gene sequence: CDR1 SGHTA, CDR2 FQGNSA. The CDR3 consists of 12 residues. Written as DNA, the CDR3 is TGTGCCAGCAGCATCCGGTACACTGAAGCTTTCTTT. Translation gives CASSIRYTEAFF.

This chain uses TRBV9 with TRBJ1-4, with 10 bases aligning to TRBD1. Germline V gene lookup returns CDR1 SGDLS and CDR2 YYNGEE. V shed 3 bases and J 11 bases; nucleotides not matched to a gene: 7. The CDR3 is 14 amino acids. The CDR3: CASSARGQGEKLFF. CDR3 bases: TGTGCCAGCAGCGCAAGAGGACAGGGGGAGAAACTGTTTTTT.

The chain links TRBV7-2 to TRBJ1-6; 9 bases line up with TRBD1. Germline values: CDR1 SGHTA, CDR2 FQGNSA. The CDR3 runs 15 residues. The ends lost 5 bases at V and 9 bases at J; junction bases unmatched: 8. CDR3 DNA sequence: TGTGCCAGCAGCCCTAGACAGGGGGGAGGTTCACCCCTCCACTTT. Residues: CASSPRQGGGSPLHF.

This clone showed up just once. The V call is TRBV18, the J call TRBJ1-1; the D is unclear. This CDR3 is built from 12 residues. The germline V and J ends were trimmed by 3 bases and 8 bases, with 10 bases remaining between them. Germline V lookup: CDR1 KGHSH, CDR2 LQKENI. The CDR3 nucleotides read TGTGCCAGCTCACCCCCCGATGCGGAAGCTTTCTTT. Translation: CASSPPDAEAFF.

The CDR3 loop reads CASSQDASNYGYTF. The CDR3 bases are TGTGCCAGCAGCCAAGATGCGTCTAACTATGGCTACACCTTC. The V gene is TRBV3-1 (or the pseudogene TRBV3-2), the J gene TRBJ1-2; no clear D gene. The CDR3 has 14 residues. Germline V gene data show CDR1 as LGHDT and CDR2 as YNNKEL (reference sequence). V dropped 0 bases and J dropped 0 bases, with 5 bases sitting between them.

The V and J genes are TRBV5-4 and TRBJ1-2; 7 bases fit TRBD1. V was pared by 3 bases and J by 7 bases, with 15 bases of the junction left unmatched. CDR1 SGHNT and CDR2 YYREEE come from the germline V gene (reference sequence). The CDR3 runs 16 residues. CDR3 coding DNA: TGTGCCAGCAGCTCGGCAAATCGACAGGGTGAGGGTGGCTACACCTTC. Encoded protein: CASSSANRQGEGGYTF.

The CDR3 here is CASSQEWGGGSYEQYF. DNA of the CDR3: TGTGCCAGCAGTCAAGAGTGGGGAGGCGGCTCCTACGAGCAGTACTTC. This chain links TRBV2 with TRBJ2-7; possibly TRBD2 for D (6 bases). With 5 bases removed from V and 0 bases from J, the gap between germline ends came to 17 bases. Germline V gene data show CDR1 as SNHLY and CDR2 as FYNNEI. The CDR3 loop spans 16 amino acids.

This clone came up once. V and J are TRBV2 and TRBJ2-4; 8 positions match TRBD1. This CDR3 comprises 14 residues. The J segment lost 7 bases and the V segment lost 4 bases, leaving 6 bases of the junction unmatched. In germline, CDR1 is SNHLY, CDR2 FYNNEI. CDR3 sequence (DNA): TGTGCCAGCAGTGGACCAGGGGGCGAGAACATTCAGTACTTC. Translation: CASSGPGGENIQYF.

DNA of the CDR3: TGTGCCAGCAGCTTAGGTAGCGGGGAGGGATACACGCAGTATTTT. Translating gives CASSLGSGEGYTQYF. The chain links TRBV7-6 to TRBJ2-3, with 8 bases aligning to TRBD2. V dropped 1 base and J dropped 9; count of bases not matched to a gene: 9. The CDR3 length is 15 residues. Looked up from germline, CDR1 is SGHVS and CDR2 is FNYEAQ.

In its sample, this clone was seen a few times. The gene calls are TRBV27 and TRBJ2-1; 12 nucleotides line up with TRBD2. J was trimmed by 10 bases and V by 6 bases; bases with no gene match: 10. Germline-derived CDR1 and CDR2 are MNHEY and SMNVEV (reference sequence). The CDR3 consists of 15 residues. The CDR3 sequence is CASSQTSGGPREQFF. The DNA of the CDR3 is TGTGCCAGCAGCCAAACTAGCGGGGGGCCGCGCGAGCAGTTCTTC.

The chain couples TRBV20-1 to TRBJ2-5; D not certain. The CDR3 runs to 12 residues. Per the germline V gene, CDR1 is DFQATT and CDR2 is SNEGSKA (reference sequence). Deletions cut 3 bases from V and 7 bases from J, with 12 bases between. The CDR3 nucleotides are TGCAGTGCTAGTGACTTCTCCAGGACCCAGTACTTC. Translated, it gives CSASDFSRTQYF.

This clone was seen just once. The chain is built from TRBV24-1 and TRBJ1-2, with no clear D. Germline V gene sequence: CDR1 KGHDR, CDR2 SFDVKD. The CDR3 consists of 18 residues. V was cut by 2 bases and J by 2 bases, with 20 bases left in between. The CDR3 coding sequence is TGTGCCACCAGTGATTGGTCCACCGGCGGCGAACCAAACTATGGCTACACCTTC. As protein: CATSDWSTGGEPNYGYTF.

This chain joins TRBV7-2 and TRBJ1-2, with TRBD1 matching 7 bases. After removal of 6 bases from V and 4 bases from J, the junction contained 8 bases not matched to a gene. Germline V CDR1 and CDR2: SGHTA, FQGNSA. The CDR3 runs 14 residues. The CDR3 spells CASRAGGQGYGYTF. The CDR3 DNA reads as TGTGCCAGCAGAGCAGGGGGGCAAGGCTATGGCTACACCTTC.

The chain employs TRBV19 and TRBJ1-2; D remains ambiguous. The CDR3 consists of 12 residues. Trimming stripped 3 bases from V and 6 bases from J, with 8 bases between. The germline CDR1 and CDR2 sequences are LNHDA and SQIVND (reference sequence). The DNA of the CDR3 is TGTGCCAGTAGTATTGAGGGCAATGGCTACACCTTC. This translates into CASSIEGNGYTF.

The rearrangement links TRBV4-1 to TRBJ1-3; the D gene is possibly TRBD1 (5 bases). The CDR3 totals 17 residues. Trimming took 0 bases from V and 6 from J, leaving 18 bases between them. CDR1 and CDR2 (germline): MGHRA, YSYEKL. CDR3 coding DNA: TGCGCCAGCAGCCAAGAATATAGGGTCGGAGGGACAAACACCATATATTTT. This sequence encodes CASSQEYRVGGTNTIYF.

The rearrangement links TRBV7-9 to TRBJ1-1; TRBD1 might be the D (6 bases). The CDR3 sequence is 12 residues long. Germline V gene lookup returns CDR1 SEHNR and CDR2 FQNEAQ (reference sequence). V lost 1 base, J lost 10 bases, and 10 bases lay in between. CDR3 sequence reads: CASSLVGGAAFF. CDR3 nucleotide sequence: TGTGCCAGCAGCTTAGTAGGGGGTGCAGCTTTCTTT.